This T cell receptor beta chain was identified during a study of T cells in Graves' hyperthyroidism and ophthalmopathy. This clonotype occurred a few times. Amplification of TCR beta CDR3 regions used RNA as the template. First-round RT-PCR of the TCR CDR3 relied on the HTBI primer set. TCRdb analysed the multiplex PCR reads with MiXCR anew, one entry per CDR3 protein. Of around 760,000 distinct CDR3 sequences in the sample, 35% were seen once. The germline gives CDR1 LGHNA, CDR2 YSLEER. Trimming pared 0 bases from V and 0 bases from J, leaving 11 bases between. The CDR3 length is 16 residues. Specimen: blood. This sequence joins TRBV4-3 and TRBJ1-1; D gene ambiguous. This TCR came from a woman between 40 and 55 years old with Graves' hyperthyroidism. CDR3 sequence reads: CASSQDYGRLNTEAFF. Written as DNA, the CDR3 is TGCGCCAGCAGCCAAGATTATGGGCGGTTGAACACTGAAGCTTTCTTT.